This T cell receptor (beta chain) was observed in a study of T cells in Graves' hyperthyroidism and ophthalmopathy (dated by TCRdb to between 2017 and 2020). Background on the whole study: Peripheral blood was sampled at the time of initial diagnosis, prior to any treatment. To identify TCR V-J signatures that set the groups apart, the researchers used a discovery cohort of more than 95 patients, made up of under 50 with Graves' ophthalmopathy and 57 with stable Graves' hyperthyroidism. An independent validation cohort of some 18 hyperthyroidism patients and 17 patients who later progressed to ophthalmopathy tested prospective prediction of ophthalmopathy. The 80 to 100 discovery patients were randomly divided into training and test sets at a 7:3 ratio. In addition, the study compared T-cell repertoires in thyroid tissue and in blood from several Graves' hyperthyroidism patients. Following sampling, methimazole starting at 30 mg daily was given to hyperthyroidism patients, and high-dose intravenous methylprednisolone was given to ophthalmopathy patients. The paper describes TCR Vbeta CDR3 sequencing of 140 or so peripheral blood samples, made up of 43 ophthalmopathy patients, approximately 76 hyperthyroidism patients and 17 progressor patients.

The germline V gene encodes CDR1 SGHKS and CDR2 YYEKEE (reference sequence). Measured from the cysteine to the phenylalanine, the CDR3 is 14 residues long. The entry retains the CDR3 DNA only, 42 bases that are in frame from base 1. The V and J ends are trimmed by 0 bases and 3 bases, leaving 6 bases between them. In the ophthalmopathy patients, disease was moderately to severely active, with a Clinical Activity Score of 3 or more, a NOSPECS grade of 4 or more, and a duration of less than 3 months. Exclusion was applied to patients with uncontrolled infections, other autoimmune diseases, pregnancy or lactation. Clinical symptoms, serum thyroxine and TRAb, thyroid ultrasound, and orbital computed tomography formed the basis for the diagnoses. PBMCs were separated from roughly 10 ml of fresh peripheral blood using Ficoll-Paque density gradient centrifugation. Total RNA was extracted using Trizol reagent, and RNA quality was assessed on an Agilent 2100 Bioanalyzer.

The TCR beta CDR3 regions were amplified from RNA transcripts. A first-round RT-PCR of the TCR CDR3 used the HTBI primer set with the Qiagen OneStep RT-PCR kit. Libraries were constructed in a second round of multiplex PCR, after which size selection and purification were performed. The libraries were sequenced on an Illumina HiSeq2000 using paired-end 100 bp reads. Regarding the original processing steps: Raw data were processed with SOAPnuke, discarding reads with adapters, uncalled bases, mean Phred below 15, or no exact constant-primer or identifier match. COPE v1.2.5 was used to merge the high-quality paired reads, and each unique nucleotide sequence was defined as a clonotype. MiTCR v1.1 was used to align the clonotypes against IMGT TRBV, TRBD and TRBJ reference segments. Analysis was restricted to V-J combinations with a frequency above 0.0001, which covered just over 98% of repertoires. The TCS score was defined as the ratio of F50 (clonal expansion) to E x V (chaos), calculated using BLOSUM62-based TCRdist between CDR3 peptides within each V-J. Welch's t-statistics and random forest reduced roughly 540 V-J features to 13, which were used in a naive Bayes classifier (R e1071). TCRdb itself trimmed the public reads at Q25 with fastp, ran MiXCR and retained productive beta chains. Rows are combined by CDR3 protein, so each entry shows the most common genes and DNA. The V and J calls reflect TCRdb's pipeline rather than the authors' work. This sample lists approximately 490,000 distinct CDR3 sequences; around a fifth were detected once. The ten largest clones take up around 54% of the sample.

At least ten counts were recorded for this clonotype. Which antigen it targets is not known. Qualities for individual bases were not recorded, and no much larger clone is one base off. The paper as a whole reports these results and caveats: No statistical method was used to fix the sample size in advance, and group allocation was not hidden from the investigators. Most expanded thyroid clonotypes (frequency above 0.001) were also detected in blood, suggesting blood repertoires may reflect thyroid immune responses. A model built on a 13 V-J signature distinguished ophthalmopathy from stable hyperthyroidism, reaching approximately 89% sensitivity and around 81% specificity in cross-validation and 80%/75% in testing. During validation, the model predicted progression to ophthalmopathy a median of roughly six months ahead of onset, with more than 55% sensitivity and roughly 72% specificity.

Recombination connected TRBV5-5 to TRBJ2-2, and the D gene may be TRBD2, 5 bases matching. This clonotype was obtained from a woman aged 70-85 years with Graves' ophthalmopathy. The sequenced material came from blood. The CDR3 amino acid sequence is: CASSLEADTGELFF. The nucleotide sequence reads as follows: TGTGCCAGCAGCTTGGAAGCGGACACCGGGGAGCTGTTTTTT.